The 20 T cell receptor beta chains given below trace back to one sample, sequenced in a study of T-cell memory formation after mild COVID-19. One entry per CDR3 protein, called by TCRdb with MiXCR from the 5' RACE reads. The sample lists roughly 600,000 distinct CDR3 sequences, around 17% occurring once. The source material was PBMCs or a T cell subset sorted from them (not recorded which). The receptors were gathered from an adult woman who had mild COVID-19 (a few samples of this study predate the infection). Cell type and time point are not known.

This clonotype was seen more than once but under ten times. J is TRBJ1-1 and V is TRBV15; no clear D gene. Trimming shortened V by 0 bases and J by 4 bases, and 12 bases separated the two germline ends. This CDR3 spans 15 amino acids. Germline V lookup: CDR1 LNHNV, CDR2 YYDKDF (reference sequence). Here the CDR3 DNA reads TGTGCCACCAGCAGAGACCTAAATTTGCGCACTGAAGCTTTCTTT. This gives the protein CATSRDLNLRTEAFF.

This clonotype was seen repeatedly, ten times or more. The chain combines TRBV10-3 with TRBJ2-7; 9 nucleotides agree with TRBD1. The junction had 3 bases not matched to a gene; V was cut back by 6 bases and J by 3 bases. The CDR3 extends over 13 amino acids. Germline CDR1 ENHRY, CDR2 SYGVKD. CDR3 residues: CAISPGQGYEQYF. CDR3 sequence (DNA): TGTGCCATCAGCCCGGGACAGGGCTACGAGCAGTACTTC.

In its sample, this clonotype was seen a few times. The chain links TRBV10-3 to TRBJ1-1, with D uncertain. V lost 3 bases, J lost 4 bases, and 12 bases lay in between. Germline V lookup: CDR1 ENHRY, CDR2 SYGVKD. The CDR3 is 14 amino acids. DNA of the CDR3: TGTGCCATCAGTGACCGATCCGATCGCACTGAAGCTTTCTTT. Translation gives CAISDRSDRTEAFF.

This clonotype was seen more than once but under ten times. This chain links TRBV12-3 or TRBV12-4 with TRBJ2-2; 8 nucleotides agree with TRBD2. The V gene end was trimmed by 6 bases and the J gene end by 8 bases; junction bases not matched to a gene: 8. The CDR3 is made up of 14 amino acids. Written as DNA, the CDR3 is TGTGCCAGCAGCCCGGGGGGGGCGATAGGGGAGCTGTTTTTT. Amino acid sequence: CASSPGGAIGELFF.

This clonotype was recorded a few times. The chain is built from TRBV18 and TRBJ2-5; no clear D. The CDR3 is 13 residues long. Germline assignment: CDR1 KGHSH and CDR2 LQKENI. V was clipped by 3 bases and J by 1 base, with 6 bases between them. The CDR3 DNA follows: TGTGCCAGCTCACCGGCGATCCAAGAGACCCAGTACTTC. It codes for CASSPAIQETQYF. Variable domain in full (rest from reference TRBV18 and TRBJ2-5): NAGVMQNPRHLVRRRGQEARLRCSPMKGHSHVYWYRQLPEEGLKFMVYLQKENIIDESGMPKERFSAEFPKEGPSILRIQQVVRGDSAAYFCASSPAIQETQYFGPGTRLLVL.

This rearrangement joins TRBV25-1 to TRBJ1-1, with TRBD1 matching 10 bases. Germline V lookup: CDR1 MGHDK, CDR2 SYGVNS. CDR3 length: 15 amino acids. The trim removed 2 bases at V and 7 bases at J, leaving 7 bases unmatched. The CDR3 region has the DNA TGTGCCAGCAGTGAAGACGGACAGGGGGTCCGTGAAGCTTTCTTT. This gives the protein CASSEDGQGVREAFF.

V usage is TRBV9 and J usage is TRBJ1-2, with D possibly being TRBD1 (6 bases). The V and J ends lost 0 bases and 3 bases respectively, with 18 bases between them. The CDR3 contains 17 residues. The germline gives CDR1 SGDLS, CDR2 YYNGEE. CDR3 protein: CASSVEAPRGFDYGYTF. CDR3 bases: TGTGCCAGCAGCGTAGAGGCTCCCAGGGGTTTCGACTATGGCTACACCTTC.

This clonotype was picked up a small number of times. This sequence joins TRBV12-3 or TRBV12-4 and TRBJ2-4; TRBD1 is a possible D gene (5 bases). The CDR3 runs to 10 residues. Trimming took off 5 bases at V and 10 bases at J, with 6 bases between the two ends. The DNA of the CDR3 is TGTGCCAGCAGTCAGGGAATTCAGTACTTC. Its translation is CASSQGIQYF.

There are a few counts of this clonotype. The rearrangement uses TRBV2 and TRBJ1-5; D call uncertain. Germline V gives CDR1 SNHLY, CDR2 FYNNEI. The CDR3 has 13 residues. Trimming left V 6 bases short and J 2 bases short, with 8 bases between. CDR3 DNA: TGTGCCAGCAGGGGGATGGGCAATCAGCCCCAGCATTTT. Translating it yields CASRGMGNQPQHF.

This clonotype appeared once. The CDR3 sequence is CASSTNTAGEQYF. CDR3 sequence (DNA): TGTGCCAGCAGTACGAATACAGCGGGGGAGCAGTACTTC. The chain uses TRBV5-5 and TRBJ2-7; TRBD2 matches 7 bases. Per germline, CDR1 SGHKS and CDR2 YYEKEE (reference sequence). CDR3 length: 13 residues. Trimming at V came to 5 bases and at J to 7 bases, leaving 9 bases not matched to a gene.

The chain recombines TRBV4-1 with TRBJ2-5; TRBD1 or TRBD2 may be the D gene (5 bases each). This CDR3 spans 12 amino acids. Germline V gives CDR1 MGHRA, CDR2 YSYEKL. Trimming removed 4 bases at V and 7 bases at J, with 10 bases between. CDR3 nucleotides: TGCGCCAGCAGCCCCACTAGGGGGACCCAGTACTTC. Its translation is CASSPTRGTQYF.

This rearrangement joins TRBV6-5 to TRBJ2-6; D ambiguous. The length of the CDR3 is 13 residues. V dropped 5 bases and J dropped 4 bases, with 6 bases sitting between them. Germline V gene lookup returns CDR1 MNHEY and CDR2 SVGAGI. In nucleotides, the CDR3 is TGTGCCAGCAGTATTGGGGGGGCCAACGTCCTGACTTTC. It is translated as CASSIGGANVLTF.

CDR3 in amino acids: CASSQGTEGSAFF. The CDR3 DNA reads TGTGCCAGCAGCCAAGGGACGGAGGGATCGGCTTTCTTT. V usage is TRBV14 and J usage is TRBJ1-1; D gene unclear. Germline loops: CDR1 SGHDN, CDR2 FVKESK. V lost 1 base and J 11 bases, leaving 14 bases between the germline ends. This CDR3 is 13 amino acids long. Drawing the rest from reference TRBV14 and TRBJ1-1, the complete variable domain is EAGVTQFPSHSVIEKGQTVTLRCDPISGHDNLYWYRRVMGKEIKFLLHFVKESKQDESGMPNNRFLAERTGGTYSTLKVQPAELEDSGVYFCASSQGTEGSAFFGQGTRLTVV.

CDR3 nucleotides: TGTGCCAGCAGCTTTTGGGGATTCAAAGATACGCAGTATTTT. Residues: CASSFWGFKDTQYF. This sequence joins TRBV7-3 and TRBJ2-3; D is unclear. Germline V gene sequence: CDR1 SGHTA, CDR2 FQGTGA. V was trimmed by 3 bases and J by 5 bases, leaving 12 bases between them. The CDR3 runs to 14 residues.

This clonotype was seen repeatedly, ten times or more. The chain recombines TRBV10-3 with TRBJ2-1, with D possibly TRBD2 on 7 matching bases. CDR3 length: 16 amino acids. The germline V and J ends were trimmed by 10 bases and 0 bases, with 19 bases remaining between them. Germline V gene lookup returns CDR1 ENHRY and CDR2 SYGVKD. The CDR3 coding sequence is TGTGCCACCCTCCCCGGGGCGGGGGCCTCCTACAATGAGCAGTTCTTC. It yields the protein CATLPGAGASYNEQFF.

In its sample, this clonotype was seen a few times. The rearrangement uses TRBV7-8 and TRBJ2-7, with D perhaps matching TRBD1 (6 bases). Trimming cost V 1 base and J 1 base, with 17 bases left between them. CDR1 and CDR2 (germline): SGHVS, FQNEAQ. The CDR3 runs to 17 residues. The CDR3 spells CASSLGPAAGASYEQYF. The CDR3 DNA reads TGTGCCAGCAGCTTAGGTCCCGCGGCAGGGGCATCCTACGAGCAGTACTTC.

The table lists this clonotype with a few counts. The chain links TRBV7-9 to TRBJ1-4, with TRBD1 identical over 7 bases. Germline V gene lookup returns CDR1 SEHNR and CDR2 FQNEAQ (reference sequence). J lost 7 bases, V lost 5 bases, and 13 bases had no gene match. The CDR3 is made up of 16 amino acids. The CDR3 here is CASSLTRQGFFEKLFF. The CDR3 bases are TGTGCCAGCAGCCTAACTAGACAGGGATTTTTTGAAAAACTGTTTTTT.

The J gene is TRBJ2-3, the V gene TRBV6-2 or TRBV6-3; 8 bases are shared with TRBD2. V gave up 6 bases and J gave up 1 base; unmatched junction bases: 9. Germline V CDR1 and CDR2: MNHEY, SVGEGT. The CDR3 is 16 amino acids. CDR3 loop: CASSWGLVLRTDTQYF. The CDR3 DNA reads as TGTGCCAGCAGCTGGGGACTAGTGTTGCGCACAGATACGCAGTATTTT.

V and J are TRBV3-1 and TRBJ1-1; tentative D call: TRBD1 (5 bases). The CDR3 totals 15 residues. Germline assignment: CDR1 LGHDT and CDR2 YNNKEL (reference sequence). V lost 3 bases, J lost 5 bases, and 16 bases lay in between. The CDR3 nucleotides read TGTGCCAGCAGCCACCGACCGGGACTGGGGACTGAAGCTTTCTTT. Translation: CASSHRPGLGTEAFF.

In its sample, this clonotype was seen a few times. J is TRBJ2-7 and V is TRBV30; the match to TRBD1 covers 7 bases. Germline V CDR1 and CDR2: GTSNPN, SVGIG (reference sequence). CDR3 length: 16 amino acids. V shed 2 bases, J shed 3 bases, and the junction held 13 bases outside the gene matches. The CDR3 region is CAWSPLGQVVFYEQYF. In nucleotides, the CDR3 is TGTGCCTGGAGTCCTCTCGGACAGGTAGTTTTCTACGAGCAGTACTTC.